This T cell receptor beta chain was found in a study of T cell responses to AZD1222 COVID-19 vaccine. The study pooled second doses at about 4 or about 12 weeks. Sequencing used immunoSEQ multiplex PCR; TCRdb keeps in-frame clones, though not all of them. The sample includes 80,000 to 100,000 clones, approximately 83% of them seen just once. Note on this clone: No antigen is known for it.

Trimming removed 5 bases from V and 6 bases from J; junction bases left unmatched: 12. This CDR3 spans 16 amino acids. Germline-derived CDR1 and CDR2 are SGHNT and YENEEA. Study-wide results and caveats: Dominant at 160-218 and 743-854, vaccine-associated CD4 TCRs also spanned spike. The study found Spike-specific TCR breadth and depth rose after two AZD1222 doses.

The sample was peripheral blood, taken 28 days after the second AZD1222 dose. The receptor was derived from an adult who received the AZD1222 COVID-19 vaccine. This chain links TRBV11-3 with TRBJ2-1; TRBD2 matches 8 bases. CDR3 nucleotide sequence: TGTGCCAGCAGCGTCCCGAGCGGGAGTCAGCGCAATGAGCAGTTCTTC. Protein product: CASSVPSGSQRNEQFF.